This T cell receptor beta chain was recorded in a study of breast tumors, draining lymph nodes, adjacent tissues. General observations from the study: Data only fit, rather than demonstrated, lymph node origin of most tumor T cells.

Samples came from axillary lymph nodes draining the breast cancer. To note about this clonotype: Its target is unknown.

V was trimmed by 8 bases and J by 11 bases, leaving 16 bases between them. Germline CDR1 and CDR2: ENHRY and SYGVKD. This CDR3 region has 12 residues. TCRdb itself ran the multiplex PCR reads through MiXCR, one entry per CDR3 protein. Found here are nearly 200,000 distinct CDR3 sequences, 30% to 40% of them singletons; the top ten hold more than 4%. The clonotype was recovered from a female donor with breast cancer. Some clones in this sample may be carry-over from other donors' samples. Sequencing was performed on axillary lymph node tissue. The genes are TRBV10-3 and TRBJ1-5; TRBD1 is a possible D gene (5 bases). Here the CDR3 reads CAIWAGKETQHF. The DNA for the CDR3 is TGTGCCATCTGGGCAGGGAAAGAGACCCAGCATTTT.